This T cell receptor (beta chain) was sequenced for a study of blood T cells in healthy people across ages. Between the trimmed V and J ends, which lost 5 bases and 2 bases, there was a span of 23 bases. The CDR3 runs to 18 residues. Germline CDR1 is SGHAT and CDR2 is FQNNGV. With a J-beta primer mix and a sample-barcoded 5' primer, a second PCR ran about 7 to 12 cycles. TCRdb independently ran MiXCR on the 5' RACE reads; one entry per CDR3 protein. The sample has about 680,000 distinct CDR3 sequences; 49% are singletons. This TCR was recovered from a woman in her fifties or sixties in good health. Sequencing input: blood. The chain joins TRBV11-2 to TRBJ2-3, with a tentative D call TRBD2 (7 bases). CDR3 DNA: TGTGCCAGCAGCGTTACTCTAGGGGGAGGGGGACTCACAGATACGCAGTATTTT. This encodes CASSVTLGGGGLTDTQYF.